This T cell receptor (beta chain) stems from a study of PD-L1 blockade in urothelial cancer. The wider study: Atezolizumab at 1,200 mg intravenously every 3 weeks was started by patients in about 2014. The number of prior chemotherapy regimens per patient was 0 to 3. Researchers found blood samples held a median of 141,255 T cells.

Germline lookup yields CDR1 MNHNS and CDR2 SASEGT. The V gene lost 6 bases and the J gene lost 4 bases, with 15 bases spanning the gap. This CDR3 comprises 14 residues. Regarding time point: peripheral blood 6 weeks after treatment start. For each patient, 1 to 8 samples were obtained, pretreatment and on-treatment. Clones were read by immunoSEQ multiplex PCR, and TCRdb kept only the in-frame ones, dropping some. Among 15,000 to 20,000 clones, over 80% were seen once, and the ten largest hold approximately 1.6%. The sequencing used PBMCs, collected around atezolizumab (anti-PD-L1) treatment. The rearrangement links TRBV6-1 to TRBJ2-5; tentatively, D is TRBD2 (5 bases). The clonotype comes from a man aged 45-65 years with urothelial cancer. The CDR3 protein is CASRWSRSGETQYF. The DNA of the CDR3 is TGTGCCAGCAGATGGTCTAGAAGCGGAGAGACCCAGTACTTC.